These T cell receptor beta chains were read from a single sample in a study of technical replicates of blood from several donors. Sequencing used immunoSEQ multiplex PCR; TCRdb keeps in-frame clones, though not all of them. This sample has about 70,000 clones, with almost 98% found just once. Sample: T cells isolated from PBMCs. These receptors all come from a human donor in good health. Each CDR3 is given with its conserved first and last residue.

>TRBV30|TRBJ1-1
CAWKDGGSEAFF
>TRBV6-6|TRBJ2-5
CASSTGGETQYF
>TRBV28|TRBJ1-3
CASSPGHVSGNTIYF
>TRBV30|TRBJ1-1
CAWSVNTEAFF
>TRBV5-1|TRBJ2-5
CASSWGTGNQETQYF
>TRBV27|TRBJ1-5
CASTSLAAIHSNQPQHF
>TRBV27|TRBJ1-5
CASSSTGGGHQPQHF
>TRBV9|TRBJ1-3
CASSDASSGNTIYF
>TRBV6-1|TRBJ1-2
CASIPRTGTNYGYTF
>TRBV11-1|TRBJ2-7
CASSPRGVYEQYF
>TRBV11-2|TRBJ2-7
CASTLSGIRYF
>TRBV19|TRBJ1-5
CASSMVRDYNQPQHF
>TRBV19|TRBJ1-5
CATNPTLLDRVVGQPQHF
>TRBV5-8|TRBJ2-1
CARSNIDGYNEQFF
>TRBV5-1|TRBJ2-7
CASSLTGREQYF
>TRBV2|TRBJ1-5
CASIQGERQPQHF
>TRBV5-1|TRBJ2-7
CASSTTGTSSYEQYF
>TRBV5-1|TRBJ1-1
CASSLPIQGSLGTEAFF
>TRBV6-1|TRBJ1-1
CATHTGVTTEAFF
>TRBV7-2|TRBJ2-5
CASSTTGGPQETQYF
>TRBV7-6|TRBJ2-1
CASSFSGGANEQFF
>TRBV6-6|TRBJ2-5
CASSPGQKQETQYF
>TRBV6-1|TRBJ1-6
CASSTQGALNSPLHF
>TRBV27|TRBJ2-3
CASSLDPGDGTDTQYF
>TRBV2|TRBJ1-5
CASSEALGGKPQHF
>TRBV28|TRBJ1-1
CASSSGQGTEAFF
>TRBV19|TRBJ2-1
CASRRTSGDNNEQFF
>TRBV5-1|TRBJ2-4
CASSLNLRGNIQYF
>TRBV6-4|TRBJ2-2
CASSDSWTGYTGELFF
>TRBV6-6|TRBJ2-7
CASSYSDSAPYEQYF
>TRBV7-8|TRBJ2-1
CASSRTSGGAVVFF
>TRBV29-1|TRBJ2-7
CSVEDSRGTERYF
>TRBV30|TRBJ2-7
CAWSVRGYEQYF
>TRBV5-1|TRBJ2-1
CASSLGQGNEQFF
>TRBV19|TRBJ2-5
CASSGVAGVETQYF
>TRBV5-1|TRBJ1-1
CASRGEGRTNTEAFF
>TRBV6-1|TRBJ1-1
CASIKRAGGHTEAFF
>TRBV11-2|TRBJ2-5
CASSLEQHQETQYF
>TRBV21-1|TRBJ2-7
CASSKEARRGVCFYEQYF
>TRBV11-1|TRBJ1-3
CASSLAGAGNTIYF
>TRBV7-9|TRBJ1-2
CASTPDRELHGYTF
>TRBV28|TRBJ2-7
CASSPGGPGTSGTEQYF
>TRBV18|TRBJ2-7
CASSPVGVEQYF
>TRBV2|TRBJ1-5
CASADSYSNQPQHF
>TRBV23-1|TRBJ2-7
CASSQGDRGNEQYF
>TRBV7-2|TRBJ1-1
CASSRHRESEAFF